This TCR beta chain was recorded in a study of blood T cell repertoires in COVID-19. Study at large: Researchers got acute and convalescent COVID-19 samples from the United States, Italy and Spain. T cells, B-cell-depleted T cells, or PBMCs supplied cDNA or gDNA.

V lost 9 bases to trimming and J lost 5 bases; unmatched junction nucleotides: 10. The CDR3 totals 15 residues. The germline gives CDR1 KGHDR, CDR2 SFDVKD. How the authors handled the data: Reference gene primer amplification yielded estimated nucleated cell counts. Profiled with immunoSEQ multiplex PCR; TCRdb holds only in-frame clones, not every one. The V and J calls and clone size are taken from that table; D and trimming were inferred from the DNA. The repertoire holds about 110,000 clones, roughly 85% seen once, with about an eighth in the top ten. This receptor was obtained from a human donor in a cohort sampled during active COVID-19. The V gene is TRBV24-1, the J gene TRBJ2-2; 8 nucleotides align to TRBD2. Sequenced: peripheral blood. The chain's CDR3 is CATSNRGGRTGELFF. CDR3 nucleotides: TGTGCCACCTCGAACCGGGGGGGCCGAACCGGGGAGCTGTTTTTT.